Listed below are T cell receptor beta chains from one sample, sequenced in a study of OX40 agonist ivuxolimab in advanced cancers. The protocol was immunoSEQ multiplex PCR, while the TCRdb copy is restricted to in-frame clones and leaves out a portion. Here the sample spans about 120,000 clones, roughly 89% being singletons. This material consisted of CD4+ or CD8+ T cells sorted from blood, taken in a trial of the OX40 agonist ivuxolimab. The source of these receptors is an adult with an advanced solid tumor such as melanoma, head and neck, liver or kidney cancer. Both conserved end residues are part of each CDR3. D genes are given only for firm matches. Some rows mark clone size as missing; the rest say once, few, many or name a class of expanded clone.

v_gene	j_gene	d_gene	abundance	CDR3nt	CDR3aa
TRBV6-1	TRBJ2-7	-	few	TGTGCCAGCAGTGAAATAGGGACTTATGGGGGCGAGCAGTACTTC	CASSEIGTYGGEQYF
TRBV29-1	TRBJ2-1	TRBD2	once	TGCAGCGTTTCCCCGGGACTAGCTCATCGGCAGTTCTTC	CSVSPGLAHRQFF
TRBV14	TRBJ1-2	TRBD1	-	TGTGCCAGCAGCCACCCGGACAGGTCGGGCTACACCTTC	CASSHPDRSGYTF
TRBV30	TRBJ1-1	-	few	TGTGCCTGGAATCACAGGGACACTGAAGCTTTCTTT	CAWNHRDTEAFF
TRBV30	TRBJ1-6	-	-	TGTGCCTGTACCGGCCGGGAAACCCCAATATGGACACCCCTCCACTTT	CACTGRETPIWTPLHF
TRBV9	TRBJ2-5	-	once	TGTGCCAGCAGCTACAGGGAAAGGGAGACCCAGTACTTC	CASSYRERETQYF
TRBV18	TRBJ1-2	-	once	TGTGCCAGCTCTCCCCGGGGGGCCAATAACTATGGCTACACCTTC	CASSPRGANNYGYTF
TRBV5-1	TRBJ1-4	-	-	TGCGCCAGCAGCTTGGAGGGTACGTCTGATAATGAAAAACTGTTTTTT	CASSLEGTSDNEKLFF
TRBV9	TRBJ2-1	TRBD1	-	TGTGCCAGCAGCGCCCGGGACAGGGTTGGCAATGAGCAGTTCTTC	CASSARDRVGNEQFF
TRBV2	TRBJ1-2	TRBD1	-	TGTGCCAGCATCGCCGGGACAGGGGGACCTAACACCTTC	CASIAGTGGPNTF
TRBV7-2	TRBJ2-3	TRBD2	once	TGTGCCAGCAGCTTGTCCGGGACTAGAAAGTATTTT	CASSLSGTRKYF
TRBV5-5	TRBJ2-2	TRBD1	-	TGTGCCAGCAGTTTGACAGGGGACGAGGGCGGGGAGCTGTTTTTT	CASSLTGDEGGELFF
TRBV5-3	TRBJ2-7	TRBD1	-	TGTGCCAGAAGCTTATTATGGGACAGCTCTTACGAGCAGTACTTC	CARSLLWDSSYEQYF
TRBV28	TRBJ2-3	-	once	TGTGCCAGCAGTCCTGAGTTGGGGATTGTCACAGATACGCAGTATTTT	CASSPELGIVTDTQYF
TRBV12-5	TRBJ2-1	TRBD2	-	TGTGCTAGTGGTTTGGTAAAGCGGGAGGGTGGCAATGAGCAGTTCTTC	CASGLVKREGGNEQFF
TRBV28	TRBJ1-1	-	once	TGTGCCAGCAGTTTACCTCTTAACACTGAAGCTTTCTTT	CASSLPLNTEAFF
TRBV29-1	TRBJ2-5	TRBD2	-	TGCAGCGCAAAGAGAAATAGCGGGAGGTACCAAGAGACCCAGTACTTC	CSAKRNSGRYQETQYF
TRBV19	TRBJ2-4	-	-	TGTGCCAGTAGTATAAGGCGATCGGACATTCAGTACTTC	CASSIRRSDIQYF
TRBV5-1	TRBJ2-2	TRBD2	-	TGCGCCAGCAGCTCGTTAGTGACTAGAGGGAGGGCCACGAACACCGGGGAGCTGTTTTTT	CASSSLVTRGRATNTGELFF
TRBV28	TRBJ2-2	-	once	TGTGCCAGCAGTTTCACCGGGGAGCTGTTTTTT	CASSFTGELFF
TRBV5-6	TRBJ1-6	TRBD1	-	TGTGCCAGCAGCTCCAGGGACAGGGAGTCACCCCTCCACTTT	CASSSRDRESPLHF
TRBV4-3	TRBJ1-1	-	once	TGCGCCAGCAGCCGACCCCCATACAGGGCTGAAATGAACACTGAAGCTTTCTTT	CASSRPPYRAEMNTEAFF
TRBV9	TRBJ1-5	-	few	TGTGCCAGCAGCGTATCCCCTTTGGGCAATCAGCCCCAGCATTTT	CASSVSPLGNQPQHF
TRBV11-2	TRBJ1-4	-	-	TGTGCCAGCAGCTTAGGAATGAGGGGGGGGAATGAAAAACTGTTTTTT	CASSLGMRGGNEKLFF
TRBV2	TRBJ2-7	-	-	TGTGCCAGCAGTGAAACACGATACGAGCAGTACTTC	CASSETRYEQYF
TRBV30	TRBJ1-2	-	-	TGTGCCTGGAGTGTAAGAGGACTACTTAGCTATGGCTACACCTTC	CAWSVRGLLSYGYTF
TRBV6-5	TRBJ1-5	-	-	TGTGCCATTCGACCCCACGACAGAAACAATCAGCCCCAGCATTTT	CAIRPHDRNNQPQHF
TRBV19	TRBJ1-5	TRBD1	few	TGTGCCAGTAGTATTGGACAGGAGGATCAGCCCCAGCATTTT	CASSIGQEDQPQHF
TRBV7-6	TRBJ2-5	-	-	TGTGCCAGCAGCTTGGGGACGCAAGAGACCCAGTACTTC	CASSLGTQETQYF